The present entry profiles one TCR beta chain with its context. As yet, its antigen is unknown. The sample originates from a study of T cell responses to AZD1222 COVID-19 vaccine. Study-wide results and caveats: Unmutated variant regions reportedly attract nearly half of all spike-specific TCRs. White British donors predominated, females outnumbered males, and clonal diversity was possibly underestimated. After two AZD1222 doses, spike-specific TCR breadth and depth rose versus day 0.

V was clipped by 2 bases and J by 3 bases, with 8 bases between them. The CDR3 is 13 amino acids. CDR1 is SEHNR and CDR2 is FQNEAQ in the germline V gene (reference sequence). Some clones are missing from TCRdb's copy, which holds only in-frame ones; the method was immunoSEQ multiplex PCR. The sample comprises 100,000 to 150,000 clones, approximately 88% of which are singletons, and 4.2% rests with the top ten. The J gene is TRBJ2-7, the V gene TRBV7-9; TRBD1 might be the D (5 bases). The clonotype was recovered from an adult in good health. The sequencing here drew on peripheral blood, taken on day 0 of AZD1222 vaccination. The CDR3 DNA reads TGTGCCAGCAGCTTATCGACAGACTACGAGCAGTACTTC. It specifies CASSLSTDYEQYF. The full variable domain, rest sourced from reference TRBV7-9 and TRBJ2-7, is DTGVSQNPRHKITKRGQNVTFRCDPISEHNRLYWYRQTLGQGPEFLTYFQNEAQLEKSRLLSDRFSAERPKGSFSTLEIQRTEQGDSAMYLCASSLSTDYEQYFGPGTRLTVT.